This entry concerns a single T cell receptor (beta chain). The data were taken from a study of blood T cell repertoires in COVID-19. Whole-study context: Acute and convalescent COVID-19 samples came from the United States, Italy and Spain. The analysed material was cDNA or gDNA that came from T cells, B-cell-depleted T cells, or PBMCs.

TCRdb's copy holds only in-frame clones and misses some; the assay was immunoSEQ multiplex PCR. The table includes about 83,000 clones, 86% detected once. The CDR3 extends over 14 amino acids. Germline CDR1 SGHDT, CDR2 YYEEEE. The ends were cut back, 4 bases at V and 0 bases at J, with 8 bases in the middle. The chain employs TRBV5-6 and TRBJ1-5; the D gene is possibly TRBD1 (5 bases). The clonotype was recovered from a woman at least 80 years old in a cohort sampled during active or convalescent COVID-19. The material sequenced was peripheral blood. The CDR3 DNA follows: TGTGCCAGCAGCCGGGGGTATAGCAATCAGCCCCAGCATTTT. Residues: CASSRGYSNQPQHF.